The entry below describes one T cell receptor (beta chain). The antigen is unknown. A sort by CD45RO/CCR7/CD25/CD127/CD95/CD27 yielded CD4+ naive, central memory, regulatory and stem cell-like memory cells. Sorted cells reached over 95% purity in every population. This sample is part of a study of beta chain features in type 1 diabetes. Study-wide points: A moderate, significant TCRB CDR3 shortening appeared in type 1 diabetes across four CD4+ subsets.

Investigators reverse transcribed all isolated RNA, so they sequenced expressed TCRB transcripts. Sequencing of naive, central memory and regulatory T cell samples gave an average of roughly 3.6 million reads. Measured with immunoSEQ multiplex PCR; TCRdb has only the in-frame clones, and not every one. The sample holds around 650,000 clones, 9.5% to 15% seen once. Looked up from germline, CDR1 is SGHTA and CDR2 is FQGNSA. This CDR3 region has 17 residues. Trimming shortened V by 2 bases and J by 2 bases, and 18 bases separated the two germline ends. The TCR sequence derives from a man aged 25 to 40 with type 1 diabetes. The specimen sequenced was naive CD4+ T cells from blood. The V and J genes are TRBV7-2 and TRBJ1-2; a weak D match, TRBD1 (5 bases). CDR3 nucleotides: TGTGCCAGCAGCTTAAGGGCGAGGGGCCTTATGAACTATGGCTACACCTTC. It translates to CASSLRARGLMNYGYTF.